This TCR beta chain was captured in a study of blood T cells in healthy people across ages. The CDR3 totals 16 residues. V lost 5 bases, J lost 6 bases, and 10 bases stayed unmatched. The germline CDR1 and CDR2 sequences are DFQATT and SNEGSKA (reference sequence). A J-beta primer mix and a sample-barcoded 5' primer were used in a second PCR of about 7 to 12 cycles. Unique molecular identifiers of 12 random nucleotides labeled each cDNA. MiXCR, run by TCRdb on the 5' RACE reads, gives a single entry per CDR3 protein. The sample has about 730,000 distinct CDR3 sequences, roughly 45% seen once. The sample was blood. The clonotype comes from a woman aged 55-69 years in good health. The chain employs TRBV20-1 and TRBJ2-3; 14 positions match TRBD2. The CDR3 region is CSAGGGLAGVEDTQYF. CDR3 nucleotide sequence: TGCAGTGCTGGGGGGGGACTAGCGGGAGTCGAGGATACGCAGTATTTT.